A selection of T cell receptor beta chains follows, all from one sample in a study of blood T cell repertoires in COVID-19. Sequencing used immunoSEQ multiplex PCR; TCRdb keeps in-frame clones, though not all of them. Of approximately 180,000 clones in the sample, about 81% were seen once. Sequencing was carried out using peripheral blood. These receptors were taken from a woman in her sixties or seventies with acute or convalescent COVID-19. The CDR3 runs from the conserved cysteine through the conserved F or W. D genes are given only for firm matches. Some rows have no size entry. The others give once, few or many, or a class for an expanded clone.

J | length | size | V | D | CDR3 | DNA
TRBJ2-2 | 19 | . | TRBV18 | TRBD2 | CASSPRDSRSPGLAGELFF | TGTGCCAGCTCACCCCGGGACAGCCGTTCACCGGGACTAGCGGGGGAGCTGTTTTTT
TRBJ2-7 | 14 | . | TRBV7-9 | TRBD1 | CASSSDRGNYEQYF | TGTGCCAGCAGCTCGGACAGGGGTAACTACGAGCAGTACTTC
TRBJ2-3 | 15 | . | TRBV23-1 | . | CASSQPSQVTDTQYF | TGCGCCAGCAGTCAACCGAGCCAGGTCACAGATACGCAGTATTTT
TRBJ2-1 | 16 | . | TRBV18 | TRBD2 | CASSPPSTSGEGEQFF | TGTGCCAGCTCACCACCGTCGACTAGCGGTGAAGGTGAGCAGTTCTTC
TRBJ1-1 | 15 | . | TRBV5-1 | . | CASSTAGVANTEAFF | TGCGCCAGCAGCACCGCAGGGGTGGCGAACACTGAAGCTTTCTTT
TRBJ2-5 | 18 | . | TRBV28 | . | CASSLLTDRQEFQETQYF | TGTGCCAGCAGTTTATTAACTGACAGGCAAGAATTCCAAGAGACCCAGTACTTC
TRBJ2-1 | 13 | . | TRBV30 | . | CAWRAGYYNEQFF | TGTGCCTGGAGAGCGGGCTACTACAATGAGCAGTTCTTC
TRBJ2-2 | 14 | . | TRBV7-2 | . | CASSLSSLTGELFF | TGTGCCAGCAGCTTGTCTTCCTTAACCGGGGAGCTGTTTTTT
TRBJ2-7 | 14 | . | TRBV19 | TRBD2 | CASSIGRSTYEQYF | TGTGCCAGTAGTATCGGGAGGTCTACCTACGAGCAGTACTTC
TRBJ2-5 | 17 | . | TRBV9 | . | CASSVVGGARGSETQYF | TGTGCCAGCAGCGTAGTCGGAGGGGCGAGAGGGTCGGAGACCCAGTACTTC
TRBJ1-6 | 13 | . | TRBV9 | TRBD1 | CASSGTGASPLHF | TGTGCCAGCAGCGGGACAGGGGCGTCACCCCTCCACTTT
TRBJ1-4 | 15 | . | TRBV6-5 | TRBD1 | CASRSNRGGGEKLFF | TGTGCCAGCAGGTCCAACAGGGGAGGAGGGGAAAAACTGTTTTTT
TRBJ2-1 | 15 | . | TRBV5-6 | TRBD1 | CASRRDRAAYNEQFF | TGTGCCAGCAGGCGCGACAGGGCCGCCTACAATGAGCAGTTCTTC
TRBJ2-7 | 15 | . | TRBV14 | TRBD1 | CASSQWGQGTYEQYF | TGTGCCAGCAGCCAATGGGGACAGGGTACCTACGAGCAGTACTTC
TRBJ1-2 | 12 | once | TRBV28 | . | CASSRGLYGYTF | TGTGCCAGCAGCCGTGGCCTCTATGGCTACACCTTC
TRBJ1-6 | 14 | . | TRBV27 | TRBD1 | CASSRDRGDSPLHF | TGTGCCAGCAGTAGGGACAGGGGGGATTCACCCCTCCACTTT
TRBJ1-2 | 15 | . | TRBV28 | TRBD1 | CASSELTGDSYGYTF | TGTGCCAGCAGTGAACTCACAGGGGACTCTTATGGCTACACCTTC
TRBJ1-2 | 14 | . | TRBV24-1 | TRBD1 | CATSDLDRGHGYTF | TGTGCCACCAGTGATTTAGACAGGGGGCATGGCTACACCTTC
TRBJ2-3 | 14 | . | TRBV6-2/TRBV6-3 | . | CASSGSGSTDTQYF | TGTGCCAGCAGTGGATCCGGGAGCACAGATACGCAGTATTTT
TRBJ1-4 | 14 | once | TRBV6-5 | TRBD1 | CASSLTGLGEKLFF | TGTGCCAGCAGTTTGACAGGGTTAGGAGAAAAACTGTTTTTT
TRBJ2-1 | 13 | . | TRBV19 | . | CASSSRGYNEQFF | TGTGCCAGTAGTAGCCGGGGATACAATGAGCAGTTCTTC
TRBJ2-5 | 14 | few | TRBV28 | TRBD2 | CASRVAGRGETQYF | TGTGCCAGCAGGGTAGCGGGGAGGGGAGAGACCCAGTACTTC
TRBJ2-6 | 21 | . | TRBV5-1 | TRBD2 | CASSLFPSGSGGQSGANVLTF | TGCGCCAGCAGCTTGTTCCCTAGCGGGAGCGGGGGTCAGTCTGGGGCCAACGTCCTGACTTTC
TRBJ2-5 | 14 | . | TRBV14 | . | CASSQGYRVETQYF | TGTGCCAGCAGCCAAGGTTACAGGGTCGAGACCCAGTACTTC
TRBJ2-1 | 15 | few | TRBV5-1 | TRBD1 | CASSLPGTGWNEQFF | TGCGCCAGCAGCCTCCCCGGGACAGGGTGGAATGAGCAGTTCTTC
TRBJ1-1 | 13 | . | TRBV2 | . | CASIRGMNTEAFF | TGTGCCAGCATTCGGGGTATGAACACTGAAGCTTTCTTT
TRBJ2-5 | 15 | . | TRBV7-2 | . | CASSLWAGTGETQYF | TGTGCCAGCAGCTTATGGGCGGGGACGGGGGAGACCCAGTACTTC
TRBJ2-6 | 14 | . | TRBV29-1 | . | CSVDTNSGANVLTF | TGCAGCGTTGATACTAACTCTGGGGCCAACGTCCTGACTTTC
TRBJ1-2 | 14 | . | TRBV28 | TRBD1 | CASSPGGSRYGYTF | TGTGCCAGCAGCCCAGGGGGGTCGCGCTATGGCTACACCTTC
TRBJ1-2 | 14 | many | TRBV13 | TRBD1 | CASSLGSGGYGYTF | TGTGCCAGCAGCTTAGGGTCAGGGGGATATGGCTACACCTTC
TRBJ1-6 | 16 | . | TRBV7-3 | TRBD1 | CASSPTGTGGNSPLHF | TGTGCCAGCAGCCCCACGGGGACAGGGGGGAATTCACCCCTCCACTTT
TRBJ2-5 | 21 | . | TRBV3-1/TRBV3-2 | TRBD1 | CASSQEPDLGGAGFGQETQYF | TGTGCCAGCAGCCAAGAGCCGGATTTAGGGGGCGCTGGCTTCGGGCAAGAGACCCAGTACTTC
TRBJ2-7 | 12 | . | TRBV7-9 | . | CASTRDSYEQYF | TGTGCCAGCACCCGGGACTCCTACGAGCAGTACTTC
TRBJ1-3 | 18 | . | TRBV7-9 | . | CASSSLGASGLSGNTIYF | TGTGCCAGCAGCTCCCTAGGGGCTTCGGGCCTCTCTGGAAACACCATATATTTT
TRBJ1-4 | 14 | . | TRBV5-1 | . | CASRAGEVNEKLFF | TGCGCCAGCAGGGCAGGGGAAGTTAATGAAAAACTGTTTTTT
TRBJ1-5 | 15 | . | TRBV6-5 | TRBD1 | CASSTRTGLNQPQHF | TGTGCCAGCAGTACCCGGACAGGACTAAATCAGCCCCAGCATTTT
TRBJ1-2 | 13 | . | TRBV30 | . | CAWSVGPRGGYTF | TGTGCCTGGAGTGTAGGCCCTCGGGGAGGCTACACCTTC
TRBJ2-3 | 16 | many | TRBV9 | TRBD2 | CASSVASGGAGDTQYF | TGTGCCAGCAGCGTGGCTAGCGGGGGGGCCGGAGATACGCAGTATTTT
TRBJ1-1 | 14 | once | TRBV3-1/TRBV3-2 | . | CASSPIGANTEAFF | TGTGCCAGCAGCCCCATTGGGGCGAACACTGAAGCTTTCTTT
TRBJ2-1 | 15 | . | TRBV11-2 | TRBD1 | CASSLGTGSRNEQFF | TGTGCCAGCAGCTTAGGGACAGGGTCTCGCAATGAGCAGTTCTTC
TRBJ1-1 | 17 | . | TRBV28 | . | CASSLAGVWIRRTEAFF | TGTGCCAGCAGTTTAGCAGGGGTTTGGATCCGGAGAACTGAAGCTTTCTTT
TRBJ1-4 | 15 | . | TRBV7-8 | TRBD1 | CASSLSDRVFEKLFF | TGTGCCAGCAGCTTATCGGACAGGGTTTTTGAAAAACTGTTTTTT
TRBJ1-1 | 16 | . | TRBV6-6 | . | CASSYSLDRPNTEAFF | TGTGCCAGCAGTTACTCTCTTGACAGACCGAACACTGAAGCTTTCTTT
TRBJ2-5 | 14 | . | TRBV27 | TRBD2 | CATRGGGALETQYF | TGTGCCACCCGGGGCGGGGGGGCATTAGAGACCCAGTACTTC
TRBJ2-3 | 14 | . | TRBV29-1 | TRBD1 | CSVRPDRGLDTQYF | TGCAGCGTCCGACCAGACAGGGGGCTAGATACGCAGTATTTT
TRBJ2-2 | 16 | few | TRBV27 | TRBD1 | CASYFLGQGATGELFF | TGTGCCAGCTATTTTCTAGGACAGGGGGCCACCGGGGAGCTGTTTTTT
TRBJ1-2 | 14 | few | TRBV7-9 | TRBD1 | CASSLATGGYGYTF | TGTGCCAGCAGCTTAGCGACAGGGGGCTATGGCTACACCTTC
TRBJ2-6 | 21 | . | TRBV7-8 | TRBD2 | CASSLAGTSGSIHSGANVLTF | TGTGCCAGCAGCTTAGCCGGGACTAGCGGGAGTATTCACTCTGGGGCCAACGTCCTGACTTTC
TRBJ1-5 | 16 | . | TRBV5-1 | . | CASSPFTGNSNQPQHF | TGCGCCAGCAGCCCTTTTACGGGGAATAGCAATCAGCCCCAGCATTTT
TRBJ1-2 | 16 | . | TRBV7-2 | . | CASSLADWRGAGGYTF | TGTGCCAGCAGCTTAGCGGATTGGAGGGGCGCCGGTGGCTACACCTTC